This T cell receptor beta chain comes out of a study of T-cell reconstitution after alpha-beta-depleted transplantation in children. Study-level points and caveats: Certain patients had high TCRbeta diversity at day 60, and it came from recipient T cells and thymic progenitors that survived. A year post-transplant, T-cell counts and diversity derived mostly from newly produced T cells. Several hundred expanded graft clones reportedly supplied alpha-beta T cells about two months after transplant.

The sample holds many counts of this clonotype. The antigen remains unidentified. Construction of the TCRbeta library involved unique molecular identifiers. One entry per CDR3 protein results from TCRdb running MiXCR on the PCR reads. The repertoire has about 200,000 distinct CDR3 sequences, approximately 7% of them found once; the top ten carry approximately 6%. With 0 bases removed from V and 2 bases from J, the gap between germline ends came to 21 bases. This CDR3 has 18 amino acids. Per the germline V gene, CDR1 is DFQATT and CDR2 is SNEGSKA (reference sequence). The rearrangement uses TRBV20-1 and TRBJ2-3, with D uncertain. This TCR was sampled from a boy younger than 10 with acute lymphoblastic leukemia, due to receive a stem cell transplant. The starting material was PBMCs, obtained before TCRalphabeta/CD19-depleted stem cell transplant. The CDR3 nucleotides read TGCAGTGCTAGAGATGTTGTGGGCGGTCCGTTACTCACAGATACGCAGTATTTT. Its translation: CSARDVVGGPLLTDTQYF.